Given below is one T cell receptor (beta chain) in context. The antigen is undetermined. Additional DNA sequences in this sample encode the identical CDR3. Across several immunoSEQ plates, the genomic DNA of each subset was split evenly. Generated by immunoSEQ multiplex PCR, the TCRdb table keeps only in-frame clones and is missing some. The sample carries roughly 2.2 million clones, 80% to 95% recorded once. CD45RA-negative memory and CD45RA+ naive subsets were split from the CD4+ cells. These data come from a study of shared clonotypes between healthy human individuals. Study details: The people who gave samples were a couple of women and three men aged 18 to 49. Overall study results and limits: Larger estimated richness was generally recorded for naive subsets relative to memory subsets.

This receptor was obtained from a man aged 18 to 35 in good health. Some clones in this sample may be carry-over from other donors' samples. Sequencing was done on a sample of naive CD4+ T cells from PBMCs. Subset reported: CD45RA+ positively selected.

CDR3 DNA sequence: TGTGCCAGCAGCGTAGATAGCGGGGGCTACAATGAGCAGTTCTTC. It yields the protein CASSVDSGGYNEQFF. The chain uses TRBV9 and TRBJ2-1; 9 positions match TRBD2. The trim removed 0 bases at V and 3 bases at J, leaving 1 base unmatched. Per germline, CDR1 SGDLS and CDR2 YYNGEE. This CDR3 region has 15 residues.